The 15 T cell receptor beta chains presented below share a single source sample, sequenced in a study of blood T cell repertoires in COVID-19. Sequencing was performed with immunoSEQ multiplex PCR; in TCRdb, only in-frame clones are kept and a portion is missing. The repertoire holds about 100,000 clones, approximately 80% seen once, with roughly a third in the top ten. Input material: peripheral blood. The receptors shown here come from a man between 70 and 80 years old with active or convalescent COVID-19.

The chain's CDR3 is CASMLRREAFF. The CDR3 coding sequence is TGTGCCAGCATGCTTCGGAGGGAAGCTTTCTTT. The chain joins TRBV2 to TRBJ1-1; D is undetermined. Germline V CDR1 and CDR2: SNHLY, FYNNEI. Trimming took 7 bases from V and 8 from J, leaving 11 bases between them. The CDR3 runs 11 residues.

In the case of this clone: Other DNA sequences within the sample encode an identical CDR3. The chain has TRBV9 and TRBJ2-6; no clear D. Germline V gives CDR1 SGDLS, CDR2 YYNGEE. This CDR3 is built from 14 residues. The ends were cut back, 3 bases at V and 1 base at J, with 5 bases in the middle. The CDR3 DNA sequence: TGTGCCAGCAGCGCCGGGTCTGGGGCCAACGTCCTGACTTTC. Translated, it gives CASSAGSGANVLTF.

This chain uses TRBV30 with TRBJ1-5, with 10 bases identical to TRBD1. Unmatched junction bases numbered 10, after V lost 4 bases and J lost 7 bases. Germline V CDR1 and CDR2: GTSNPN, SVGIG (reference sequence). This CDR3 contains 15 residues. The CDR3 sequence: CAWNKGQGPGQPQHF. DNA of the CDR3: TGTGCCTGGAATAAGGGACAGGGGCCTGGACAGCCCCAGCATTTT.

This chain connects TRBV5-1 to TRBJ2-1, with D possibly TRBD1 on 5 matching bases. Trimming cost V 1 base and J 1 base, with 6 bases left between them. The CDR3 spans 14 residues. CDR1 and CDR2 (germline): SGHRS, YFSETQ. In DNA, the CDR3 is TGCGCCAGCAGCTTGCAGGGTTCCTACAATGAGCAGTTCTTC. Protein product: CASSLQGSYNEQFF.

Written as DNA, the CDR3 is TGTGCCAGCAGCTTATATATTTCTGAGGAGCGGGAGGGATCTGAGCAGTTCTTC. Amino acid sequence: CASSLYISEEREGSEQFF. The chain uses TRBV7-3 and TRBJ2-1, with 10 bases that match TRBD2. The CDR3 spans 18 residues. J lost 9 bases, V lost 2 bases, and 16 bases had no gene match. Germline V gene sequence: CDR1 SGHTA, CDR2 FQGTGA.

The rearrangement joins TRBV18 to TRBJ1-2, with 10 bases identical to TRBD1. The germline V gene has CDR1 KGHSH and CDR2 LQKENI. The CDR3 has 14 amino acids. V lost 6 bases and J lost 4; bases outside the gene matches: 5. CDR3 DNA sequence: TGTGCCAGCTCCGGGACAGGGGAGAGCTATGGCTACACCTTC. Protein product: CASSGTGESYGYTF.

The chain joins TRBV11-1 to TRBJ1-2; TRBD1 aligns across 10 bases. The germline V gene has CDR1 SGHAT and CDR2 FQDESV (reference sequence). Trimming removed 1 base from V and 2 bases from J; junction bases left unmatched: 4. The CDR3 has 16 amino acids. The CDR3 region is CASSLEPGQGNYGYTF. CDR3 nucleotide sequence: TGTGCCAGCAGCTTAGAGCCGGGACAGGGGAACTATGGCTACACCTTC.

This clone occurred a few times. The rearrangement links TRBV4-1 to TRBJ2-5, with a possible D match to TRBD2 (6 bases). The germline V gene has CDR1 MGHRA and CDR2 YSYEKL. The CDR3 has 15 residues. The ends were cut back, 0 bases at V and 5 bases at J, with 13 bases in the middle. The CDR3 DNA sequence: TGCGCCAGCAGCCAAGATCGGCTAGCGCGGGAGACCCAGTACTTC. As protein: CASSQDRLARETQYF.

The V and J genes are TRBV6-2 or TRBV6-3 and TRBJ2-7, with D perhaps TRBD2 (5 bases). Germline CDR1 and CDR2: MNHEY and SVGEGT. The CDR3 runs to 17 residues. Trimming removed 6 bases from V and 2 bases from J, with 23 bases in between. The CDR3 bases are TGTGCCAGCAGCCCAACTAGACCTTTGGACGGAACCTACGAGCAGTACTTC. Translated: CASSPTRPLDGTYEQYF.

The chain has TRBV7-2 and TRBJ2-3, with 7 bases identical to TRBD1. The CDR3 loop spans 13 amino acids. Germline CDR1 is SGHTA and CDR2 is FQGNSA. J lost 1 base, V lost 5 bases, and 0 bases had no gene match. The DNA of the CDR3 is TGTGCCAGCAGCCAGGGGGGCACAGATACGCAGTATTTT. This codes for CASSQGGTDTQYF.

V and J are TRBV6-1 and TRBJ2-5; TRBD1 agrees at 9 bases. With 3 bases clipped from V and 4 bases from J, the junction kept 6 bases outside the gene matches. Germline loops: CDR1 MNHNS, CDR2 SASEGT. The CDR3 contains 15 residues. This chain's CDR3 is CASSDRQGEAETQYF. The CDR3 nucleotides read TGTGCCAGCAGTGATCGACAGGGGGAGGCAGAGACCCAGTACTTC.

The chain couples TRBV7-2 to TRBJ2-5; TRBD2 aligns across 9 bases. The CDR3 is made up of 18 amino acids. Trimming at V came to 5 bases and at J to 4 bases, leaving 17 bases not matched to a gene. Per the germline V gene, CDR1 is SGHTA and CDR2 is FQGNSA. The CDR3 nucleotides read TGTGCCAGCAGCCACCTCCTCGCGGGGGGGCCTGTCGGAGAGACCCAGTACTTC. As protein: CASSHLLAGGPVGETQYF.

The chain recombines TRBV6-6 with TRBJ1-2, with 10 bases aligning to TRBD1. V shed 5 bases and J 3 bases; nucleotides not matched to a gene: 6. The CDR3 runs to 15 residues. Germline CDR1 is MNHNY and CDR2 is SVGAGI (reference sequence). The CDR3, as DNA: TGTGCCAGCAGTCTCCCCGGGACAGGGGACTATGGCTACACCTTC. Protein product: CASSLPGTGDYGYTF.

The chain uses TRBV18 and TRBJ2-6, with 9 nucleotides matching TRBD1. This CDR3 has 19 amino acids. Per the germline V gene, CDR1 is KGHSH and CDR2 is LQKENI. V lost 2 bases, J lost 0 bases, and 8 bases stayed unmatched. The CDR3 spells CASSPVSGQGSSGANVLTF. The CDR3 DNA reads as TGTGCCAGCTCACCAGTCTCGGGACAGGGTTCCTCTGGGGCCAACGTCCTGACTTTC.

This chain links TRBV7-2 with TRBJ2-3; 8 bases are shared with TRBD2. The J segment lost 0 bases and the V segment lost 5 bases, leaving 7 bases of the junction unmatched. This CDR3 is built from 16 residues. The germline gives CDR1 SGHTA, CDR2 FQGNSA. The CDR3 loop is CASSRGLAPSTDTQYF. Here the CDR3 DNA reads TGTGCCAGCAGCCGTGGACTAGCACCGAGCACAGATACGCAGTATTTT.